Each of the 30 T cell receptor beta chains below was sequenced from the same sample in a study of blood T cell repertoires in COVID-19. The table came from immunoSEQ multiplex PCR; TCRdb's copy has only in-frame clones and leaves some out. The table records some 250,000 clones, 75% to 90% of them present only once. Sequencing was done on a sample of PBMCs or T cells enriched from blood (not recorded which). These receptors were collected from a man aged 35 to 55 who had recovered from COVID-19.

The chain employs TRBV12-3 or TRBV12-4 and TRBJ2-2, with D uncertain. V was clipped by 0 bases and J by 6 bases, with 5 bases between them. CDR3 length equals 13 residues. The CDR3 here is CASSLALPGELFF. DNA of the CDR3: TGTGCCAGCAGTTTAGCCCTTCCCGGGGAGCTGTTTTTT.

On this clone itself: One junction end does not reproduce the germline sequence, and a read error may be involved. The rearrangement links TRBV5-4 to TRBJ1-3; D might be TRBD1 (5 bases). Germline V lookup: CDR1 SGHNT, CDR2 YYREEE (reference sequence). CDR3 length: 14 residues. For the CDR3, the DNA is TGTGCCAGCAGCTTTTGGGACTCTCGAAACACCATATATTTT. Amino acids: CASSFWDSRNTIYF.

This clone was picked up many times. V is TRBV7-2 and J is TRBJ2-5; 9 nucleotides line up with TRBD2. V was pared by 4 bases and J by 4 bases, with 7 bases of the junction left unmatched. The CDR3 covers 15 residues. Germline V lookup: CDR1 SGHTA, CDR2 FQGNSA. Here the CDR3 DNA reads TGTGCCAGCAGCTGGATAGCGGGAGTGCGAGAGACCCAGTACTTC. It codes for CASSWIAGVRETQYF.

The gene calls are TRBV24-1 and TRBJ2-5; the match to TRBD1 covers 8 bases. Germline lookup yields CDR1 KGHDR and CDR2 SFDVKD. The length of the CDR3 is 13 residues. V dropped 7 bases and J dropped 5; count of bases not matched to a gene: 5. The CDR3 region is CATRGQGGETQYF. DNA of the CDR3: TGTGCCACCAGAGGACAGGGTGGGGAGACCCAGTACTTC.

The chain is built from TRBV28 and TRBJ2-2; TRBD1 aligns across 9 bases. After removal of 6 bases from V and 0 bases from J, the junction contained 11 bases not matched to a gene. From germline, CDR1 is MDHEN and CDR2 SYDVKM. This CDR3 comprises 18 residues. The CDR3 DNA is TGTGCCAGCAGGACCGGGACAGGGATAGACGCGAACACCGGGGAGCTGTTTTTT. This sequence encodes CASRTGTGIDANTGELFF.

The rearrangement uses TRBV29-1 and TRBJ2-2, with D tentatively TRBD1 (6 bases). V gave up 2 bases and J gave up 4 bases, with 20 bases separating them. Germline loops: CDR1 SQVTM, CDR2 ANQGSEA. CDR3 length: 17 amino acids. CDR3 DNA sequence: TGCAGCGTTGAAATGGGTCTGGGGGCGGGCGGCACCGGGGAGCTGTTTTTT. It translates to CSVEMGLGAGGTGELFF.

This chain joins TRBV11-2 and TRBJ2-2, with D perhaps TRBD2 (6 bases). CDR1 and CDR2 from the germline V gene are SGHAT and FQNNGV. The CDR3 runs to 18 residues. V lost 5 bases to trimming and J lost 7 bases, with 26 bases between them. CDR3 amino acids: CASSPRGLASAGNGELFF. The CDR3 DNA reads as TGTGCCAGCAGCCCGCGGGGCCTAGCCAGCGCCGGTAACGGGGAGCTGTTTTTT.

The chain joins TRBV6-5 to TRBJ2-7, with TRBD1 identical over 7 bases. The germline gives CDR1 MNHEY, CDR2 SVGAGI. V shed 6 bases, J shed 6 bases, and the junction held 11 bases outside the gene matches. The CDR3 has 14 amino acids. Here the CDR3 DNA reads TGTGCCAGCAGCTACCCGACAGGGCAGGGCGAGCAGTACTTC. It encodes CASSYPTGQGEQYF.

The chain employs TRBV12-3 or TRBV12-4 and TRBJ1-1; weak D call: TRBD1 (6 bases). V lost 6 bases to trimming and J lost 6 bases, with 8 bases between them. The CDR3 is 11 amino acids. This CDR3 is CASRYRAEAFF. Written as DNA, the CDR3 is TGTGCCAGCAGGTACAGGGCTGAAGCTTTCTTT.

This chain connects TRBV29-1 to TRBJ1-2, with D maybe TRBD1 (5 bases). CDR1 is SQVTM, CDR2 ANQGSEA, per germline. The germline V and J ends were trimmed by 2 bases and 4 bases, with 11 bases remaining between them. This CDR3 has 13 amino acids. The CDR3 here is CSVESGEGYGYTF. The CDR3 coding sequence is TGCAGCGTTGAATCGGGGGAAGGCTATGGCTACACCTTC.

The CDR3 nucleotides read TGTGCCAGCAGTGACAGGACCTACGAGCAGTACTTC. Protein sequence: CASSDRTYEQYF. The rearrangement links TRBV12-3 or TRBV12-4 to TRBJ2-7; perhaps TRBD1 as D (6 bases). The germline V and J ends were trimmed by 5 bases and 2 bases, with 7 bases remaining between them. The CDR3 runs to 12 residues.

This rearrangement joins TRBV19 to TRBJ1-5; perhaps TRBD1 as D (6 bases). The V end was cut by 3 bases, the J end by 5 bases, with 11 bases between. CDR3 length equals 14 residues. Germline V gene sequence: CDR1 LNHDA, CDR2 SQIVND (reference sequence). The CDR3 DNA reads TGTGCCAGTAGTATGTACAGGGCAGATCAGCCCCAGCATTTT. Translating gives CASSMYRADQPQHF.

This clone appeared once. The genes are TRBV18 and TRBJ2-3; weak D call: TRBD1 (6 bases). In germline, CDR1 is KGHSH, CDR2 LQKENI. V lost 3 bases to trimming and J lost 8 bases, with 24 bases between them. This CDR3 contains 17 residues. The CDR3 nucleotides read TGTGCCAGCTCACCGTTCTCGTCCAGGGGCGCCCGGGTTACGCAGTATTTT. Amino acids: CASSPFSSRGARVTQYF.

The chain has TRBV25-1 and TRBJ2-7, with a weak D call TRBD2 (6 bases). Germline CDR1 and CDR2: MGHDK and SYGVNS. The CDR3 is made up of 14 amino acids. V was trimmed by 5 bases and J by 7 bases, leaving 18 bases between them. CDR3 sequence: CASSPRAQGGEQYF. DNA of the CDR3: TGTGCCAGCAGTCCCCGGGCCCAGGGAGGTGAGCAGTACTTC.

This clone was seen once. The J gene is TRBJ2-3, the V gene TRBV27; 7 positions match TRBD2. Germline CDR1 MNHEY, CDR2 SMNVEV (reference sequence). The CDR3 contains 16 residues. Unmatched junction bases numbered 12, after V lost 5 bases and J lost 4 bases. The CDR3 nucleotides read TGTGCCAGCAGTCCCACTTTAGCGGGTATGTCAGATACGCAGTATTTT. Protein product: CASSPTLAGMSDTQYF.

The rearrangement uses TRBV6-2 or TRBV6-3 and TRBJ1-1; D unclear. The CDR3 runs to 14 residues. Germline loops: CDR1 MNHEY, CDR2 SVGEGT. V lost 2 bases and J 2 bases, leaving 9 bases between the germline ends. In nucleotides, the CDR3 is TGTGCCAGCAGTTACGTTCCGAGAAACACTGAAGCTTTCTTT. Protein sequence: CASSYVPRNTEAFF.

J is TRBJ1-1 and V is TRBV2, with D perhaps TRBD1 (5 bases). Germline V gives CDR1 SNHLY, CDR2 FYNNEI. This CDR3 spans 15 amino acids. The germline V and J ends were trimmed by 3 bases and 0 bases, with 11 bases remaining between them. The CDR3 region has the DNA TGTGCCAGCAGTGATGATCCGGGGGTGAACACTGAAGCTTTCTTT. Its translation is CASSDDPGVNTEAFF.

The DNA of the CDR3 is TGTGCCAGCAGCTCCGCGGGAGGAGAGACCCAGTACTTC. Translating gives CASSSAGGETQYF. V and J are TRBV5-4 and TRBJ2-5, with 8 bases that match TRBD2. There are 13 residues in the CDR3. J was trimmed by 4 bases and V by 3 bases; bases with no gene match: 2. CDR1 is SGHNT, CDR2 YYREEE, per germline (reference sequence).

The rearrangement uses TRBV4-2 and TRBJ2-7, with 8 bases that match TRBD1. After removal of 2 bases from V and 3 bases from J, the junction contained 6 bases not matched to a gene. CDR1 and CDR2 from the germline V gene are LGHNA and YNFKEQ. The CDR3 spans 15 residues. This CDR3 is CASSQQTGTGYEQYF. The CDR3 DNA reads TGTGCCAGCAGCCAACAAACGGGGACAGGCTACGAGCAGTACTTC.

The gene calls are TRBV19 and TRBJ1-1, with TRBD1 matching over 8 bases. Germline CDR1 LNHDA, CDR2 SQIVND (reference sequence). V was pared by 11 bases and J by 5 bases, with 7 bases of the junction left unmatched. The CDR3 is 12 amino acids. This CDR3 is CAVQGAWTEAFF. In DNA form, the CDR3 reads TGTGCCGTCCAGGGGGCATGGACTGAAGCTTTCTTT.

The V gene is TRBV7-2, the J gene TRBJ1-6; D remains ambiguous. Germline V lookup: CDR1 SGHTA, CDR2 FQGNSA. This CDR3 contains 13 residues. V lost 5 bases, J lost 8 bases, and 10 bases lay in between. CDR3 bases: TGTGCCAGCAGCCCGCCGAGTGATTCACCCCTCCACTTT. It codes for CASSPPSDSPLHF.

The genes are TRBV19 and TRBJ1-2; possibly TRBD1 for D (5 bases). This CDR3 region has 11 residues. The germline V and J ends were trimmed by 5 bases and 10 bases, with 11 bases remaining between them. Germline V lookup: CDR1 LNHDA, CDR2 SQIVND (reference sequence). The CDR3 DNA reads TGTGCCAGTAGTGGTGGACACATCTACACCTTC. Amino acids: CASSGGHIYTF.

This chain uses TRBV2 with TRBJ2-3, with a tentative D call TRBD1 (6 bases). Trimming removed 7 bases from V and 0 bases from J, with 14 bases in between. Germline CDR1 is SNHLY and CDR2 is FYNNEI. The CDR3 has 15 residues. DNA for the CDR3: TGTGCCAGCACCAAGGGGGTGGGGAGCACAGATACGCAGTATTTT. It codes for CASTKGVGSTDTQYF.

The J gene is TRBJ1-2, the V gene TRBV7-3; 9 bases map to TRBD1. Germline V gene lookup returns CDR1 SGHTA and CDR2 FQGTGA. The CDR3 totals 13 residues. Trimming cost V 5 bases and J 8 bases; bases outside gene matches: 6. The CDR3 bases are TGTGCCAGCAGCGTAGGACAGGGGAGCGGCTACACCTTC. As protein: CASSVGQGSGYTF.

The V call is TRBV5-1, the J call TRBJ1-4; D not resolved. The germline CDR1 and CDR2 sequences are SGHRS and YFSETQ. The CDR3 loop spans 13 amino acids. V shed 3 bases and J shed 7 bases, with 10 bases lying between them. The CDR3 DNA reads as TGCGCCAGCAGCTCGGGTATAGGTGAAAAACTGTTTTTT. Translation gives CASSSGIGEKLFF.

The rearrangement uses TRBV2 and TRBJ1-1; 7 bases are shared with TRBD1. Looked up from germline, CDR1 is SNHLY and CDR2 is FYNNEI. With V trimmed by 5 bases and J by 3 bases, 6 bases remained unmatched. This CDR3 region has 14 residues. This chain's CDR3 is CASSRQGVDTEAFF. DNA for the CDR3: TGTGCCAGCAGTCGACAGGGAGTAGACACTGAAGCTTTCTTT. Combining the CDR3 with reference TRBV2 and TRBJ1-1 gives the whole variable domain EPEVTQTPSHQVTQMGQEVILRCVPISNHLYFYWYRQILGQKVEFLVSFYNNEISEKSEIFDDQFSVERPDGSNFTLKIRSTKLEDSAMYFCASSRQGVDTEAFFGQGTRLTVV.

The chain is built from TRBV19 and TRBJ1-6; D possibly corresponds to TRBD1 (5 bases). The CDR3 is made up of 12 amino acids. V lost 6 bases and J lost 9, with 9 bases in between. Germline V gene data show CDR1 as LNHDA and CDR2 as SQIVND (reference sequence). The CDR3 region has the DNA TGTGCCAGTAGCGATCAGGGTTCACCCCTCCACTTT. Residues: CASSDQGSPLHF.

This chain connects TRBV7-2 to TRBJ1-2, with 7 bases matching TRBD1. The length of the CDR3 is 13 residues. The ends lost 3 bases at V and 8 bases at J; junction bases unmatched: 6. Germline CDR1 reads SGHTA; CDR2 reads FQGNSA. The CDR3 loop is CASSFGRGQGYTF. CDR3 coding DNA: TGTGCCAGCAGCTTTGGTAGGGGGCAAGGCTACACCTTC.

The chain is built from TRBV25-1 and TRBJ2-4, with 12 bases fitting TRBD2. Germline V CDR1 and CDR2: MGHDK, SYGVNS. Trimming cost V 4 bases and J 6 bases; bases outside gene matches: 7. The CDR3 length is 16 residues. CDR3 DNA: TGTGCCAGCAGTGCCCGGACTAGCGGGGACAGAAACATTCAGTACTTC. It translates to CASSARTSGDRNIQYF. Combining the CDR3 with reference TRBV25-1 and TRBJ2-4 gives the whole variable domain EADIYQTPRYLVIGTGKKITLECSQTMGHDKMYWYQQDPGMELHLIHYSYGVNSTEKGDLSSESTVSRIRTEHFPLTLESARPSHTSQYLCASSARTSGDRNIQYFGAGTRLSVL.

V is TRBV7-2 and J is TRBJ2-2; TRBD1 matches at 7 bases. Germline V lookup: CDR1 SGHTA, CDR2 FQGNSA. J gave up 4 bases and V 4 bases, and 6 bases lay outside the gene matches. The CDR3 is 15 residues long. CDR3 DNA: TGTGCCAGCAGCTCGAGAGACAGGGTCACCGGGGAGCTGTTTTTT. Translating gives CASSSRDRVTGELFF. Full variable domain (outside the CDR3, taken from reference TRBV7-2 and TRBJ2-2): GAGVSQSPSNKVTEKGKDVELRCDPISGHTALYWYRQSLGQGLEFLIYFQGNSAPDKSGLPSDRFSAERTGGSVSTLTIQRTQQEDSAVYLCASSSRDRVTGELFFGEGSRLTVL.